One and the same sample provided the 26 T cell receptor beta chains below, sequenced in a study of cytomegalovirus exposure and HLA in healthy donors. PCR employed 60 Vbeta and 13 Jbeta primers. Sequencing was performed with immunoSEQ multiplex PCR; in TCRdb, only in-frame clones are kept and a portion is missing. The sample includes 90,000 to 110,000 clones, about four fifths of them seen just once. The source material was PBMCs. The receptors derive from a man younger than 40 in good health and CMV-seronegative.

The rearrangement links TRBV5-8 to TRBJ1-4; 7 nucleotides match TRBD1. The CDR3 spans 16 residues. Germline lookup yields CDR1 SGHTS and CDR2 YDEGEE. V dropped 4 bases and J dropped 0; count of bases not matched to a gene: 6. CDR3 DNA sequence: TGTGCCAGCAGCGTGGGACAGAGTGCAACTAATGAAAAACTGTTTTTT. It codes for CASSVGQSATNEKLFF.

The chain links TRBV10-1 to TRBJ2-3, with a weak D call TRBD2 (6 bases). The CDR3 totals 17 residues. Trimming pared 0 bases from V and 1 base from J, leaving 14 bases between. CDR1 is WNHNN and CDR2 is SYGVQD in the germline V gene (reference sequence). The CDR3 DNA is TGCGCCAGCAGTGAGTCGTGGGGGGTTGAGGGCACAGATACGCAGTATTTT. Translating gives CASSESWGVEGTDTQYF.

This clone was recorded only once. The chain carries TRBV4-1 and TRBJ2-5, with 7 positions matching TRBD1. Trimming at V came to 4 bases and at J to 3 bases, leaving 2 bases not matched to a gene. This CDR3 comprises 13 residues. CDR1 MGHRA and CDR2 YSYEKL come from the germline V gene. DNA for the CDR3: TGCGCCAGCAGCCTCGACAGGGAAGAGACCCAGTACTTC. Amino acid sequence: CASSLDREETQYF.

The chain employs TRBV4-3 and TRBJ2-2, with 12 bases matching TRBD2. CDR3 length: 15 residues. Per the germline V gene, CDR1 is LGHNA and CDR2 is YSLEER. V dropped 2 bases and J dropped 7; count of bases not matched to a gene: 2. The CDR3 reads CASSQRTSGIGELFF. For the CDR3, the DNA is TGCGCCAGCAGCCAAAGGACTAGCGGGATCGGGGAGCTGTTTTTT.

The rearrangement uses TRBV12-5 and TRBJ1-1, with 8 bases matching TRBD1. Unmatched junction bases numbered 4, after V lost 6 bases and J lost 1 base. In germline, CDR1 is LGHNT, CDR2 FRNRAP. The CDR3 has 14 residues. The CDR3 here is CASGKGQENTEAFF. CDR3 coding DNA: TGTGCTAGTGGCAAGGGACAGGAGAACACTGAAGCTTTCTTT.

CDR3: CASSLPGARVTEAFF. The CDR3 DNA reads TGTGCCAGCAGCTTACCAGGGGCGCGTGTCACTGAAGCTTTCTTT. The chain uses TRBV7-2 and TRBJ1-1; possibly TRBD1 for D (6 bases). V shed 2 bases and J shed 4 bases, with 14 bases lying between them. Germline lookup yields CDR1 SGHTA and CDR2 FQGNSA. The CDR3 totals 15 residues.

The chain uses TRBV7-8 and TRBJ1-3, with 9 bases identical to TRBD1. Trimming took 2 bases from V and 2 from J; bases not matched to a gene: 1. Germline CDR1 is SGHVS and CDR2 is FQNEAQ. The CDR3 is 15 residues long. CDR3 DNA sequence: TGTGCCAGCAGCTTAAGGACAGGGGCTGGAAACACCATATATTTT. Amino acids: CASSLRTGAGNTIYF.

The table lists this clone with a few counts. The V call is TRBV5-1, the J call TRBJ2-5; 9 bases are a match to TRBD2. There are 15 residues in the CDR3. V shed 2 bases, J shed 1 base, and the junction held 3 bases outside the gene matches. From germline, CDR1 is SGHRS and CDR2 YFSETQ. CDR3 region: CASSLPAGGQETQYF. CDR3 nucleotide sequence: TGCGCCAGCAGCTTACCAGCGGGGGGCCAAGAGACCCAGTACTTC.

The genes are TRBV19 and TRBJ2-7; TRBD2 is a possible D gene (6 bases). V was pared by 1 base and J by 2 bases, with 9 bases between. The CDR3 extends over 14 amino acids. CDR1 is LNHDA, CDR2 SQIVND, per germline (reference sequence). The CDR3 here is CASSIVPGAYEQYF. The CDR3 DNA sequence: TGTGCCAGTAGTATAGTTCCGGGGGCCTACGAGCAGTACTTC.

This clone is a singleton in its sample. The V gene is TRBV10-3, the J gene TRBJ2-1, with 9 bases lining up with TRBD2. Germline V CDR1 and CDR2: ENHRY, SYGVKD. Trimming cost V 3 bases and J 8 bases; bases outside gene matches: 11. This CDR3 region has 16 residues. CDR3 region: CAISEKASGKGDEQFF. In DNA form, the CDR3 reads TGTGCCATCAGTGAAAAGGCTAGCGGGAAGGGGGATGAGCAGTTCTTC.

This clone appeared once. The V gene is TRBV11-2, the J gene TRBJ1-2, with 9 bases matching TRBD1. Germline V CDR1 and CDR2: SGHAT, FQNNGV. Trimming cost V 0 bases and J 5 bases; bases outside gene matches: 7. This CDR3 spans 16 amino acids. CDR3 DNA: TGTGCCAGCAGCTTAGATATGACAGGGGGGGGGTATGGCTACACCTTC. Amino acids: CASSLDMTGGGYGYTF.

The rearrangement joins TRBV7-8 to TRBJ2-7; a weak D match, TRBD2 (8 bases). Trimming pared 5 bases from V and 3 bases from J, leaving 26 bases between. CDR1 and CDR2 (germline): SGHVS, FQNEAQ. This CDR3 contains 18 residues. The CDR3 loop reads CASSQGDSKSGRYYEQYF. CDR3 in DNA: TGTGCCAGCAGCCAAGGGGACAGTAAAAGCGGGAGATACTACGAGCAGTACTTC.

The chain has TRBV7-7 and TRBJ2-2; no reliable D call. Trimming shortened V by 5 bases and J by 3 bases, and 10 bases separated the two germline ends. Germline CDR1 and CDR2: SSHAT and FNYEAQ (reference sequence). The length of the CDR3 is 14 residues. The CDR3 DNA reads TGTGCCAGCAGCCCTCGGTCCGACACCGGGGAGCTGTTTTTT. Its translation is CASSPRSDTGELFF.

J is TRBJ2-3 and V is TRBV4-1, with TRBD2 matching 11 bases. After removal of 3 bases from V and 2 bases from J, the junction contained 7 bases not matched to a gene. Germline CDR1 and CDR2: MGHRA and YSYEKL. CDR3 length: 17 amino acids. This chain's CDR3 is CASSQPGTSGPTDTQYF. CDR3 bases: TGCGCCAGCAGCCAGCCGGGGACTAGCGGTCCCACAGATACGCAGTATTTT.

The chain has TRBV19 and TRBJ2-3; perhaps TRBD2 as D (6 bases). V shed 8 bases and J shed 2 bases, with 14 bases lying between them. Germline CDR1 is LNHDA and CDR2 is SQIVND (reference sequence). The CDR3 runs 14 residues. The CDR3 DNA reads TGTGCCAGTCTGGGGCGGGGACTCACAGATACGCAGTATTTT. Protein: CASLGRGLTDTQYF.

This clone was seen only a few times. V gene TRBV4-1 combines with J gene TRBJ1-6, with D tentatively TRBD1 (5 bases). The CDR3 sequence is 15 residues long. Germline CDR1 MGHRA, CDR2 YSYEKL. The germline V and J ends were trimmed by 1 base and 10 bases, with 14 bases remaining between them. The CDR3 loop reads CASSQGIWGVSPLHF. The CDR3 DNA is TGCGCCAGCAGCCAAGGAATATGGGGGGTCTCACCCCTCCACTTT.

This sequence joins TRBV6-1 and TRBJ2-7, with a weak D call TRBD1 (6 bases). Germline V CDR1 and CDR2: MNHNS, SASEGT. The CDR3 length is 16 residues. V was trimmed by 2 bases and J by 5 bases, leaving 19 bases between them. The CDR3 sequence is CASSEFTGPPVDEQYF. In DNA, the CDR3 is TGTGCCAGCAGTGAATTTACAGGGCCCCCCGTCGACGAGCAGTACTTC.

V usage is TRBV7-9 and J usage is TRBJ2-2, with 9 bases that match TRBD1. The V segment lost 1 base and the J segment 1 base; nucleotides outside the gene matches: 10. The CDR3 has 19 amino acids. The germline CDR1 and CDR2 sequences are SEHNR and FQNEAQ (reference sequence). CDR3 nucleotide sequence: TGTGCCAGCAGCTTAGGATTTTTGAGGGGACAGGGGAACACCGGGGAGCTGTTTTTT. Its protein is CASSLGFLRGQGNTGELFF.

V usage is TRBV7-9 and J usage is TRBJ2-5; 11 bases are shared with TRBD2. The closer fit of TRBJ2-7 to the DNA end suggests the J call may be wrong. Per germline, CDR1 SEHNR and CDR2 FQNEAQ (reference sequence). The CDR3 is made up of 17 amino acids. This CDR3 is CASSLVYTSGSSYEQYF. DNA for the CDR3: TGTGCCAGCAGCTTAGTATACACTAGCGGGAGTTCCTACGAGCAGTACTTC.

This clone was picked up a small number of times. V usage is TRBV4-1 and J usage is TRBJ1-2, with D hard to call. The germline gives CDR1 MGHRA, CDR2 YSYEKL. V was trimmed by 4 bases and J by 8 bases, leaving 23 bases between them. The CDR3 runs 16 residues. CDR3 sequence: CASSRSILREDRGYTF. The CDR3, as DNA: TGCGCCAGCAGCCGATCAATCCTCCGGGAGGACCGAGGCTACACCTTC.

The chain couples TRBV10-2 to TRBJ1-3; D not resolved. Between the trimmed V and J ends, which lost 6 bases and 2 bases, there was a span of 14 bases. This CDR3 is built from 15 residues. The germline V gene encodes CDR1 WSHSY and CDR2 SAAADI. CDR3 DNA: TGCGCCAGCAGAACCCGAAAGGAGACTGGAAACACCATATATTTT. As protein: CASRTRKETGNTIYF.

This clone was detected a few times. The J gene is TRBJ1-1, the V gene TRBV10-2; D remains ambiguous. Germline-derived CDR1 and CDR2 are WSHSY and SAAADI. This CDR3 spans 12 amino acids. Trimming pared 6 bases from V and 1 base from J, leaving 6 bases between. CDR3 protein: CASSPGNTEAFF. The CDR3 DNA sequence: TGCGCCAGCAGCCCGGGGAACACTGAAGCTTTCTTT.

This clone showed up just a few times. V and J are TRBV27 and TRBJ2-1, with D perhaps TRBD2 (6 bases). Germline CDR1 and CDR2: MNHEY and SMNVEV (reference sequence). The CDR3 is 14 residues long. The V gene lost 6 bases and the J gene lost 3 bases, with 12 bases spanning the gap. CDR3 bases: TGTGCCAGCAGCTACGGTAGCGGCTACAATGAGCAGTTCTTC. It encodes CASSYGSGYNEQFF.

The chain couples TRBV7-9 to TRBJ2-1; the D gene is possibly TRBD1 (5 bases). The CDR3 runs to 15 residues. V lost 0 bases and J lost 7, with 13 bases in between. Germline loops: CDR1 SEHNR, CDR2 FQNEAQ (reference sequence). The CDR3 DNA follows: TGTGCCAGCAGCTTAGCAGGGGTTGCAAGTAATGAGCAGTTCTTC. It is translated as CASSLAGVASNEQFF.

This clone is a singleton in its sample. V is TRBV19 and J is TRBJ1-1, with a possible D match to TRBD1 (5 bases). From germline, CDR1 is LNHDA and CDR2 SQIVND (reference sequence). The CDR3 extends over 16 amino acids. This CDR3 is CATAPRWVGRNTEAFF. In DNA, the CDR3 is TGTGCGACAGCTCCCCGCTGGGTGGGTCGGAACACTGAAGCTTTCTTT.

CDR3 bases: TGTGCCAGCACCCACCCCGGGGGAGGCTACACCTTC. Its translation: CASTHPGGGYTF. The chain employs TRBV6-6 and TRBJ1-2, with D possibly TRBD1 on 5 matching bases. CDR1 is MNHNY and CDR2 is SVGAGI in the germline V gene (reference sequence). Trimming removed 7 bases from V and 8 bases from J, with 14 bases in between. This CDR3 is 12 amino acids long.